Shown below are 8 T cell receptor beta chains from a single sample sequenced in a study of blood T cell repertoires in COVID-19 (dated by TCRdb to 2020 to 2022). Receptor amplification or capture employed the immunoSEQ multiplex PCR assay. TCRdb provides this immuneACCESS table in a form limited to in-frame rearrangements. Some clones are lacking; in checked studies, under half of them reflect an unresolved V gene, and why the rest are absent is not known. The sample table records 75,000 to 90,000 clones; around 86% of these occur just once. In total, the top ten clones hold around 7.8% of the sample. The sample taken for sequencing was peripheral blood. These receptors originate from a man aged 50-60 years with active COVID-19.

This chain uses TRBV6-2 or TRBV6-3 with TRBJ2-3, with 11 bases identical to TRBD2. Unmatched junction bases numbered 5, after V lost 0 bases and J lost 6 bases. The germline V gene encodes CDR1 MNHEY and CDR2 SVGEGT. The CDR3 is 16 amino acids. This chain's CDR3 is CASSYSSGGASDTQYF. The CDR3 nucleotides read TGTGCCAGCAGTTACTCTAGCGGGGGGGCCTCGGATACGCAGTATTTT.

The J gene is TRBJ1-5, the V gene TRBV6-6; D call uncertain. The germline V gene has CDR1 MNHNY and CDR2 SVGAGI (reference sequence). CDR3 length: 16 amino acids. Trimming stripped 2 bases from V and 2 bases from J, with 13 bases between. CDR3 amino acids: CASSYGEAVGNQPQHF. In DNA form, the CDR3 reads TGTGCCAGCAGTTACGGAGAGGCAGTAGGCAATCAGCCCCAGCATTTT.

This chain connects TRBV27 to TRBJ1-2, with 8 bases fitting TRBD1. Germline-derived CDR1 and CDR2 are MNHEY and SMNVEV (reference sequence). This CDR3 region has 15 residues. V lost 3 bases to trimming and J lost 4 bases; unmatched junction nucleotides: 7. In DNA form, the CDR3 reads TGTGCCAGCAGTTTTGGACAGGGAACTGCCTATGGCTACACCTTC. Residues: CASSFGQGTAYGYTF.

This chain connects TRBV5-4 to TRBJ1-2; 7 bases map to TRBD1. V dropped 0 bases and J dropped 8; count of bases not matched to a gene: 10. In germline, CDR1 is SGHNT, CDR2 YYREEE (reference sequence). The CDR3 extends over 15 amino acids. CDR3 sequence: CASSLAFPGGLGYTF. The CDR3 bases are TGTGCCAGCAGCTTGGCCTTTCCAGGGGGGTTGGGCTACACCTTC.

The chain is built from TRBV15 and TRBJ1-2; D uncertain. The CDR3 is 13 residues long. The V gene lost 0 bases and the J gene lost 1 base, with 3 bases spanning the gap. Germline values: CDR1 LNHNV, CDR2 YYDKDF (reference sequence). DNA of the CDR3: TGTGCCACCAGCAGAGACGGTAACTATGGCTACACCTTC. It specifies CATSRDGNYGYTF.

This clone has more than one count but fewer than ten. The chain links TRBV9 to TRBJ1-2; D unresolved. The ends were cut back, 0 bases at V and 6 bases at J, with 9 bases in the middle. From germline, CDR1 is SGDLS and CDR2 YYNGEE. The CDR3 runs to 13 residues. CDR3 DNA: TGTGCCAGCAGCGTAGATCCGGGTAATGGCTACACCTTC. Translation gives CASSVDPGNGYTF.

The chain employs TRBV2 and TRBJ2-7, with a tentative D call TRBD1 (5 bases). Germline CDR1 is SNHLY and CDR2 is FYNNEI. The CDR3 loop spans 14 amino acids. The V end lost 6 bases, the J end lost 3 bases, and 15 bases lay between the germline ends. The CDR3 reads CASRPLQGGYEQYF. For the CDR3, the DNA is TGTGCCAGCAGACCCCTCCAGGGCGGCTACGAGCAGTACTTC.

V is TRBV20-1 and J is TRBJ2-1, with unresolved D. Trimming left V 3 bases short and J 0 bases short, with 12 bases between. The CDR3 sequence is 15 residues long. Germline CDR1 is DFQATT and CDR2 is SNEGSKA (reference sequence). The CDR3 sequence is CSASPLESSYNEQFF. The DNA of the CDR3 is TGCAGTGCTAGTCCGCTAGAGAGCTCCTACAATGAGCAGTTCTTC.